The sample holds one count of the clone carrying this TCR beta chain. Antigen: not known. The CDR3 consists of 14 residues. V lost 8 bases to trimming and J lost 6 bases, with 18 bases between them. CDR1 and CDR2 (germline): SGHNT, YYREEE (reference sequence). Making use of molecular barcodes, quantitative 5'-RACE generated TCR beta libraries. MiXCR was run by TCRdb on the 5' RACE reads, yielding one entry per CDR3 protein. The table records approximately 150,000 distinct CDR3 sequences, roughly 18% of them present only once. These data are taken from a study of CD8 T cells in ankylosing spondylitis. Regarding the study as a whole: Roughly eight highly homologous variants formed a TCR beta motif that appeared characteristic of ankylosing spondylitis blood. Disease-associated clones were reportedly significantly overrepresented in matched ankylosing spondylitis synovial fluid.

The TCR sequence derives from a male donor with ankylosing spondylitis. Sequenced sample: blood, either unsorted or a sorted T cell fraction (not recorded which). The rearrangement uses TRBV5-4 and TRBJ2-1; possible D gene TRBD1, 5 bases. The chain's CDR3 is CARGFGQGSNEQFF. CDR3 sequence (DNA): TGTGCCAGGGGCTTTGGGCAGGGTAGCAATGAGCAGTTCTTC. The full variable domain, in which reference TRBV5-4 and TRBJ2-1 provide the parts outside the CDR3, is ETGVTQSPTHLIKTRGQQVTLRCSSQSGHNTVSWYQQALGQGPQFIFQYYREEENGRGNFPPRFSGLQFPNYSSELNVNALELDDSALYLCARGFGQGSNEQFFGPGTRLTVL.